The clone carrying this T cell receptor beta chain appeared many times. This sample is drawn from a study of T cells in Graves' hyperthyroidism and ophthalmopathy. Amplification targeted TCR beta CDR3 regions from RNA transcripts. The HTBI primer set served for first-round RT-PCR of the TCR CDR3. TCRdb reprocessed the multiplex PCR reads via MiXCR and lists one record per CDR3 protein. The sample lists about 610,000 distinct CDR3 sequences, 15% to 20% occurring once. This CDR3 has 14 residues. Per germline, CDR1 SGHRS and CDR2 YFSETQ. V lost 0 bases and J lost 1, with 8 bases in between. This TCR was recovered from a middle-aged woman with Graves' ophthalmopathy. The rearrangement joins TRBV5-1 to TRBJ2-7; no clear D gene. The source material was blood. The CDR3 reads CASSLEDGSYEQYF. The CDR3 DNA sequence: TGCGCCAGCAGCTTGGAGGACGGATCCTACGAGCAGTACTTC.